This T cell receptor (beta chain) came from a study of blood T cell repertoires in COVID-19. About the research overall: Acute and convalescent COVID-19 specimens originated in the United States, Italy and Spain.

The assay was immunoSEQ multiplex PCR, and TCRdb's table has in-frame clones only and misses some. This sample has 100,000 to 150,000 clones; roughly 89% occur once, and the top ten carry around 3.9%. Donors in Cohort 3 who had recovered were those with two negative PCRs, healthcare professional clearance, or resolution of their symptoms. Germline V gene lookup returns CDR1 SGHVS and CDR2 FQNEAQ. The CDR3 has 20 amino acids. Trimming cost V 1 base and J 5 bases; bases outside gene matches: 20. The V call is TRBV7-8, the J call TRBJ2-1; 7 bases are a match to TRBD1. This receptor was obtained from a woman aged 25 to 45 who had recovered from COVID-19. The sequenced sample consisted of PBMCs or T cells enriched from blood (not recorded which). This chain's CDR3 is CASSLVPLPGTALWNNEQFF. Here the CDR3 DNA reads TGTGCCAGCAGCTTAGTCCCGCTCCCCGGGACAGCGCTGTGGAACAATGAGCAGTTCTTC.